This is a list of T cell receptor beta chains from one sample in a study of blood T cell repertoires in COVID-19. TCRdb's table, derived via immunoSEQ multiplex PCR, lists solely in-frame clones and lacks some. The table includes roughly 120,000 clones, around 85% detected once. Sequenced: peripheral blood. The receptor source for this set is a man aged 50 to 60 with acute or convalescent COVID-19. The CDR3 runs from the conserved cysteine through the conserved F or W. The size entry is marked missing in some rows and otherwise reads once, few, many or a size class.

abundance	j_gene	v_gene	CDR3aa
.	TRBJ2-2	TRBV2	CASSPGHTRGNTGELFF
.	TRBJ1-5	TRBV6-5	CASGRSQSPQHF
.	TRBJ2-3	TRBV6-5	CASRTGDWSTDTQYF
.	TRBJ1-2	TRBV5-1	CASYTGQGIYGYTF
.	TRBJ1-1	TRBV18	CASSPNPWGTDTEAFF
.	TRBJ2-3	TRBV5-8	CASNLLRRGDTQYF
.	TRBJ2-5	TRBV9	CASSMGDSQETQYF
.	TRBJ2-3	TRBV5-1	CASSPGGGLDTQYF
.	TRBJ2-1	TRBV7-9	CASSPTSHGSNEQFF
few	TRBJ1-3	TRBV18	CASSRAGGQGSSGNTIYF
.	TRBJ2-3	TRBV5-4	CASSFDEGNTQYF